In this sample, the clone carrying this T cell receptor beta chain turned up many times. The antigen remains unidentified. The data were taken from a study of T-cell reconstitution after alpha-beta-depleted transplantation in children. Study findings and constraints: Counts and diversity of T cells one year after transplant came mostly from newly produced T cells. Two months or so post-transplant, alpha-beta T cells reportedly derived from several hundred expanded graft clones.

Construction of the TCRbeta library involved unique molecular identifiers. TCRdb re-called the PCR reads with MiXCR, one entry per CDR3 protein. The profile shows approximately 800,000 distinct CDR3 sequences, 16% of them singletons. Sequences were derived from PBMCs, mostly from graft donor cells, sampled 360 days after TCRalphabeta/CD19-depleted stem cell transplant. This TCR was recovered from a male patient younger than 18 who had a stem cell transplant for acute lymphoblastic leukemia, so the T cells may come from the graft donor.

For the CDR3, the DNA is TGCGCCAGCAGCTCCCTGGCTAGCGGGTTCAATGAGCAGTTCTTC. It encodes CASSSLASGFNEQFF. The chain uses TRBV5-1 and TRBJ2-1; 8 bases are shared with TRBD2. Trimming at V came to 3 bases and at J to 6 bases, leaving 8 bases not matched to a gene. The length of the CDR3 is 15 residues. Germline V gene sequence: CDR1 SGHRS, CDR2 YFSETQ.